This TCR beta chain is drawn from a study of PD-1 blockade in classical Hodgkin lymphoma. V lost 3 bases and J 0 bases, leaving 9 bases between the germline ends. In germline, CDR1 is SGHRS, CDR2 YFSETQ. The length of the CDR3 is 14 residues. No patient escaped relapse after autologous stem cell transplantation, and brentuximab vedotin exposure varied. On this clone: As yet, its antigen is unknown. This specimen includes other DNA sequences encoding the same CDR3.

Clones were sequenced by immunoSEQ multiplex PCR, and TCRdb holds only the in-frame ones, with some missing. Here the sample spans 75,000 to 100,000 clones, about four fifths being singletons. Overall study findings and caveats: Reports described newly diagnosed patients as having lower baseline TCR diversity than healthy donors. Newly diagnosed and completely responding patients shared comparable baseline diversity. Compared with baseline, CD4+ but not CD8+ TCR diversity had risen significantly by C4D1.

The sample here was peripheral blood mononuclear cells (PBMCs), taken before the second cycle of nivolumab. The gene calls are TRBV5-1 and TRBJ1-1, with D hard to call. The receptor was isolated from a human donor with classical Hodgkin lymphoma. CDR3 region: CASSSDGLNTEAFF. DNA for the CDR3: TGCGCCAGCAGCTCCGACGGACTGAACACTGAAGCTTTCTTT.